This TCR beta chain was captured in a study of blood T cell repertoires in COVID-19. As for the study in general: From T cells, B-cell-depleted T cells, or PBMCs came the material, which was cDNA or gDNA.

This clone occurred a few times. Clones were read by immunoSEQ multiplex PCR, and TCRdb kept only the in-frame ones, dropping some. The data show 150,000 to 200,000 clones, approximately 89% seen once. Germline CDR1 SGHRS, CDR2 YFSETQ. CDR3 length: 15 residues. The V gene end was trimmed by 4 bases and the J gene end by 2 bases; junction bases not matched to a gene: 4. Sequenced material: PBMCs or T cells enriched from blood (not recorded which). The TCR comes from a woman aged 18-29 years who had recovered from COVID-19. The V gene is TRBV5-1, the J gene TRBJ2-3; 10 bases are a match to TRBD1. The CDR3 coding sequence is TGCGCCAGCAGCCCCGGGACAGGGGACACAGATACGCAGTATTTT. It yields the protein CASSPGTGDTDTQYF.